This T cell receptor (beta chain) is drawn from a study of blood T cell repertoires in COVID-19. Study-wide background: From the United States, Italy and Spain came samples of acute and convalescent COVID-19. T cells, B-cell-depleted T cells, or PBMCs provided the cDNA or gDNA that served as material.

Source study methods: Using reference gene primer amplification, nucleated cell counts were estimated. Measured with immunoSEQ multiplex PCR; TCRdb has only the in-frame clones, and not every one. The DNA gave D and trimming, while V, J and clone size come from that table. The sample lists roughly 100,000 clones; roughly four fifths were seen once. The sample holds one count of this clone. CDR1 and CDR2 (germline): SGHTA, FQGNSA. CDR3 size: 14 residues. V was clipped by 1 base and J by 4 bases, with 10 bases between them. The chain carries TRBV7-2 and TRBJ1-1; D call uncertain. The sequenced material came from peripheral blood. The TCR originated in a man of 80 years or more with COVID-19, enrolled during active disease. The CDR3 region has the DNA TGTGCCAGCAGCTTAGAGGTCGGAGGCACTGAAGCTTTCTTT. Its translation: CASSLEVGGTEAFF.